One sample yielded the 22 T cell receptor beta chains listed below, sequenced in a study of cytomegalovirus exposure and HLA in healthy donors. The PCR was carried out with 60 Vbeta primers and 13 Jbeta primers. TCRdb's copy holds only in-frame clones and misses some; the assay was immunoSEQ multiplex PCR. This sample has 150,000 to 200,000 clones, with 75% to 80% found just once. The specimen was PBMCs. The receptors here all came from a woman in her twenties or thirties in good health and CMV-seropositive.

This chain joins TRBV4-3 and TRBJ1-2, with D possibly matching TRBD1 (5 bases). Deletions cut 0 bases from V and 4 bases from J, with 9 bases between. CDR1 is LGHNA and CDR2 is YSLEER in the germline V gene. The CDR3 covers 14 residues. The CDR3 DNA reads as TGCGCCAGCAGCCAAGACGGACAACCCTATGGCTACACCTTC. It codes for CASSQDGQPYGYTF.

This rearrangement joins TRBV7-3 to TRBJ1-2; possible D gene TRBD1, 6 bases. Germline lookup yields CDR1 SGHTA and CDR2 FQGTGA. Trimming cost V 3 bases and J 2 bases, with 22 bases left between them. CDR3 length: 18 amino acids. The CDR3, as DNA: TGTGCCAGCAGCTTTCTGCCTCGTGACGGCACAGGGAACTATGGCTACACCTTC. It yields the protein CASSFLPRDGTGNYGYTF.

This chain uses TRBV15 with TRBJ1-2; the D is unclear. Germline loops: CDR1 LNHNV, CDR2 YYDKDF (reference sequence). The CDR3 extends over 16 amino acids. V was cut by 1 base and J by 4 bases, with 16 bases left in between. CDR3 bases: TGTGCCACCAGCAGAGGTGGGAGCGGGTCAGGCTATGGCTACACCTTC. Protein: CATSRGGSGSGYGYTF.

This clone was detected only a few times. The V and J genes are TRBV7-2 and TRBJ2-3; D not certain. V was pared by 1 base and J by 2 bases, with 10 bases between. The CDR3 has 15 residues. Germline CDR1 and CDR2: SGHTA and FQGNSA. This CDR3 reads CASSLVPRDTDTQYF. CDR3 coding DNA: TGTGCCAGCAGCTTAGTACCTAGAGACACAGATACGCAGTATTTT.

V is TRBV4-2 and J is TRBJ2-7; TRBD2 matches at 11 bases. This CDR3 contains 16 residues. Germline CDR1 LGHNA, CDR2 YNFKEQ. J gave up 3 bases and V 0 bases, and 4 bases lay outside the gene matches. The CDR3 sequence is CASSQEEGTSGYEQYF. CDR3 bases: TGTGCCAGCAGCCAAGAAGAGGGGACTAGCGGCTACGAGCAGTACTTC.

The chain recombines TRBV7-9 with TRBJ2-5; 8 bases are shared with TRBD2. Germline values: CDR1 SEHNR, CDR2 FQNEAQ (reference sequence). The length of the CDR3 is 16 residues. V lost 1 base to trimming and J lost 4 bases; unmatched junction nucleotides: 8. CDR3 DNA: TGTGCCAGCAGCTTAGTGGTAGCGGGGCCGGGAGAGACCCAGTACTTC. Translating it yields CASSLVVAGPGETQYF.

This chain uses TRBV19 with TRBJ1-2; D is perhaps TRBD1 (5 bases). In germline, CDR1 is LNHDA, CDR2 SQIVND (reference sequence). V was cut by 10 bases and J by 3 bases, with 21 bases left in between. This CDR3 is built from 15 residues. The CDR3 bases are TGTGCCACACGTCTTAGACAGCCGAATCACTATGGCTACACCTTC. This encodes CATRLRQPNHYGYTF.

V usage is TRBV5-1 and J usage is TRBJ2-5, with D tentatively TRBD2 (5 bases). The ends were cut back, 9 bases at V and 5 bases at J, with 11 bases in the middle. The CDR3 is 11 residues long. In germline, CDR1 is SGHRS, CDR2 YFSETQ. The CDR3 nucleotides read TGCGCCACCAAGCGGTTTGAGACCCAGTACTTC. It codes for CATKRFETQYF.

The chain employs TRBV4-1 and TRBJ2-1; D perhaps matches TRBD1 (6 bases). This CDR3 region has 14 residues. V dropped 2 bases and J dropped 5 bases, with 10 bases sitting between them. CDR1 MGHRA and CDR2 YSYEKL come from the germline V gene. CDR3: CASSQPGTNNEQFF. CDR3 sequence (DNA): TGCGCCAGCAGCCAACCCGGGACAAACAATGAGCAGTTCTTC.

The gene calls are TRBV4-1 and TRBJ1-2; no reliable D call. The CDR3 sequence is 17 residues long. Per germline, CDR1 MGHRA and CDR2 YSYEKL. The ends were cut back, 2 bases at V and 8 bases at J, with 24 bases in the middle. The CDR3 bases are TGCGCCAGCAGCCAAATCTCAGAATCCTCATTGAGCGGCGGCTACACCTTC. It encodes CASSQISESSLSGGYTF.

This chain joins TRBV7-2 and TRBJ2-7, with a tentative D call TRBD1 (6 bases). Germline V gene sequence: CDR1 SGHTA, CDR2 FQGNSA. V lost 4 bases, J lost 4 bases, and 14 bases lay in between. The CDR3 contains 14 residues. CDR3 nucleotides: TGTGCCAGCAGCTGGGGGAACAGGGTATACGAGCAGTACTTC. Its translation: CASSWGNRVYEQYF.

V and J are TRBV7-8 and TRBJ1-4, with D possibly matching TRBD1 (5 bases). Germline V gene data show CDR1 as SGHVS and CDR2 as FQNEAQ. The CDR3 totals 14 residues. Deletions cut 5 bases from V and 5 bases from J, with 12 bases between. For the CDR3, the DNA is TGTGCCAGCAGCCTTTTAAGGGGAAATGAAAAACTGTTTTTT. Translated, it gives CASSLLRGNEKLFF.

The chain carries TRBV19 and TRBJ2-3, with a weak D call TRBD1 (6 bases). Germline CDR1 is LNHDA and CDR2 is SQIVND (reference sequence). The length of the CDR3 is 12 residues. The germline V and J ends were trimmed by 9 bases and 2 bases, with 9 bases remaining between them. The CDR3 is CASAGVTDTQYF. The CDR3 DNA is TGTGCCAGCGCAGGGGTCACAGATACGCAGTATTTT.

CDR3 residues: CASSFLGPNTGELFF. CDR3 nucleotide sequence: TGTGCCAGCAGCTTTCTTGGGCCGAACACCGGGGAGCTGTTTTTT. This sequence joins TRBV5-5 and TRBJ2-2; D call uncertain. The CDR3 is 15 amino acids. Germline V lookup: CDR1 SGHKS, CDR2 YYEKEE (reference sequence). The V gene lost 2 bases and the J gene lost 0 bases, with 8 bases spanning the gap.

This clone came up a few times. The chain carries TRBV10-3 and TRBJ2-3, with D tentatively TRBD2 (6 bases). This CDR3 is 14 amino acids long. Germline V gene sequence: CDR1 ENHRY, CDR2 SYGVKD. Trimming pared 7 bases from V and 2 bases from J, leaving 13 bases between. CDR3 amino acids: CAIMQRELTDTQYF. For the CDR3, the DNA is TGTGCCATCATGCAACGGGAGCTCACAGATACGCAGTATTTT.

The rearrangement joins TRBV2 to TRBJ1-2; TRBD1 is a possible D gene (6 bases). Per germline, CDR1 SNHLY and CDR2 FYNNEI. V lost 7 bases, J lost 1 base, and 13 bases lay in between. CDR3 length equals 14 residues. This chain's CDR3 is CASTHRADNYGYTF. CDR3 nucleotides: TGTGCCAGCACCCACAGGGCTGATAACTATGGCTACACCTTC.

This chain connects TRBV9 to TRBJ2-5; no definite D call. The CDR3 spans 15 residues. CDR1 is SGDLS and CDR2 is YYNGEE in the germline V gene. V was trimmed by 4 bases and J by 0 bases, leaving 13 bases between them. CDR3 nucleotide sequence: TGTGCCAGCAGCAAGCCCGACTGGTACCAAGAGACCCAGTACTTC. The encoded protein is CASSKPDWYQETQYF.

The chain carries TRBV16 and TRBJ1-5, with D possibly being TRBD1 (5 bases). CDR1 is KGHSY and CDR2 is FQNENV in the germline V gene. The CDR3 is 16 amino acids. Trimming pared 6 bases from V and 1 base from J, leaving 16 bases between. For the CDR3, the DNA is TGTGCCAGCAGGAGACAATCGGGACTGAGCAATCAGCCCCAGCATTTT. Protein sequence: CASRRQSGLSNQPQHF.

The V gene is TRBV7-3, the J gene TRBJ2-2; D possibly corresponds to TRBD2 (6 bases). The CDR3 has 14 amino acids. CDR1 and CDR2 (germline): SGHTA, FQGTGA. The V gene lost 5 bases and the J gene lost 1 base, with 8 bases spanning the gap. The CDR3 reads CASSRDWNTGELFF. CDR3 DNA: TGTGCCAGCAGCCGGGACTGGAACACCGGGGAGCTGTTTTTT. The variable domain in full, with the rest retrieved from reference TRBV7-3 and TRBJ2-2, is GAGVSQTPSNKVTEKGKYVELRCDPISGHTALYWYRQSLGQGPEFLIYFQGTGAADDSGLPNDRFFAVRPEGSVSTLKIQRTERGDSAVYLCASSRDWNTGELFFGEGSRLTVL.

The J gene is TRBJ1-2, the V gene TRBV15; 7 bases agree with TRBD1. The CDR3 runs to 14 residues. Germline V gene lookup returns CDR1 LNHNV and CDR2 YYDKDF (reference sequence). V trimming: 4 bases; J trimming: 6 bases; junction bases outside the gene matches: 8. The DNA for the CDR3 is TGTGCCACCAGCAAGACAGGGAAGAGGGATGGCTACACCTTC. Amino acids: CATSKTGKRDGYTF.

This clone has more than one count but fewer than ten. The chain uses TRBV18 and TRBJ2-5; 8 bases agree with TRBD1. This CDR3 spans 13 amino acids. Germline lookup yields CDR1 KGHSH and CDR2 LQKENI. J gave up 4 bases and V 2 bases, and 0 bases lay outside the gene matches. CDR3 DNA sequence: TGTGCCAGCTCACCAACAGGGGGAGAGACCCAGTACTTC. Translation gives CASSPTGGETQYF.

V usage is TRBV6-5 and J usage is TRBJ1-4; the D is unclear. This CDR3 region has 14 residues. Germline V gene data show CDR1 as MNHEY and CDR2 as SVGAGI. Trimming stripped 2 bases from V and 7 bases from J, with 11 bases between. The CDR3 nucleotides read TGTGCCAGCAGTTACGGCGGGAGTGGTGAAAAACTGTTTTTT. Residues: CASSYGGSGEKLFF.